This TCR beta chain was recovered during a study of cytomegalovirus exposure and HLA in healthy donors. The CDR3 has 15 amino acids. Germline CDR1 SEHNR, CDR2 FQNEAQ (reference sequence). The V gene end was trimmed by 4 bases and the J gene end by 4 bases; junction bases not matched to a gene: 8. The donors gave bone marrow, and they were healthy. This clone appeared a few times. Its specificity is unknown. The PCR employed 60 Vbeta primers together with 13 Jbeta primers. Using immunoSEQ multiplex PCR, the repertoire was profiled, and TCRdb retains in-frame clones only, with some absent. Among around 150,000 clones listed, around three quarters were seen once. Study-wide results and limits: Most subjects had HLA-A and HLA-B alleles reportedly predicted accurately by TCR beta sequences. A later analysis showed HLA-associated TCR beta chains outstripping equally common others in clonal expansion. Some segments of the V type, notably TRBV6-2 and TRBV6-3, were excluded as indistinguishable.

This sequence joins TRBV7-9 and TRBJ1-1, with TRBD1 matching 8 bases. Material for sequencing was PBMCs. The TCR was taken from a man aged 25 to 45 in good health. The CDR3 nucleotides are TGTGCCAGCAGCTCGGCAGGGGGCAGGAGCACTGAAGCTTTCTTT. It yields the protein CASSSAGGRSTEAFF.